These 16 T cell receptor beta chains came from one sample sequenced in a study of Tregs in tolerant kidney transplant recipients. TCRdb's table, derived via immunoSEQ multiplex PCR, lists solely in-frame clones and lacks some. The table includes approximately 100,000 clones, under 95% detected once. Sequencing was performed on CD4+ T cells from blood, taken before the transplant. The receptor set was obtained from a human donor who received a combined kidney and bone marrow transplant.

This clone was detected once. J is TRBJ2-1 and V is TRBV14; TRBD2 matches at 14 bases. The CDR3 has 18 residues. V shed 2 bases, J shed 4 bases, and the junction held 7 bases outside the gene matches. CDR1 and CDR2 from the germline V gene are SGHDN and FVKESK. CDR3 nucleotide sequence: TGTGCCAGCAGCCAAACCACACGGACTAGCGGGAGGTACAATGAGCAGTTCTTC. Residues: CASSQTTRTSGRYNEQFF. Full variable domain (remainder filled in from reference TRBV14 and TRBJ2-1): EAGVTQFPSHSVIEKGQTVTLRCDPISGHDNLYWYRRVMGKEIKFLLHFVKESKQDESGMPNNRFLAERTGGTYSTLKVQPAELEDSGVYFCASSQTTRTSGRYNEQFFGPGTRLTVL.

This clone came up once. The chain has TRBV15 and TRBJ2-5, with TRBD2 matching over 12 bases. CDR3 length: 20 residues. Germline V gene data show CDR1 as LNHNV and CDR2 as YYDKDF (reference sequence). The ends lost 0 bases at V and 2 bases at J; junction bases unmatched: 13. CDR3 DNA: TGTGCCACCAGCAGAGATCCACGCCTAGCGGGGGGGTCTCAACAAGAGACCCAGTACTTC. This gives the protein CATSRDPRLAGGSQQETQYF.

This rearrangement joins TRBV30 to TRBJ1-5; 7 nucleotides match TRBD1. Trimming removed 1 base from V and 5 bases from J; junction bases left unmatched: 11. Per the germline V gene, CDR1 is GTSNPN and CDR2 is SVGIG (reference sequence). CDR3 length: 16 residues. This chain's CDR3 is CAWSAKKGQIYQPQHF. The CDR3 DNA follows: TGTGCCTGGAGTGCAAAGAAGGGACAGATATATCAGCCCCAGCATTTT.

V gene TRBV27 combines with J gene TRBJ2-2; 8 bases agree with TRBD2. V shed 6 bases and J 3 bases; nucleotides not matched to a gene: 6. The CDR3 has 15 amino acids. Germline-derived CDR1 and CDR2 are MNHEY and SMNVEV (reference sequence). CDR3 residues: CASRGGGRYTGELFF. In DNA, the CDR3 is TGTGCCAGCAGGGGCGGCGGGAGGTACACCGGGGAGCTGTTTTTT.

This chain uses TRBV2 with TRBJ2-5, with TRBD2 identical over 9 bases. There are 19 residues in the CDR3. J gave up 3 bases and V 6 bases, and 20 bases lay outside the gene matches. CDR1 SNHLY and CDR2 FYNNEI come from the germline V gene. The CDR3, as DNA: TGTGCCAGCAGACCCCTAGCGGGGATCGCTCGGGGGGGGAAAGAGACCCAGTACTTC. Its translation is CASRPLAGIARGGKETQYF.

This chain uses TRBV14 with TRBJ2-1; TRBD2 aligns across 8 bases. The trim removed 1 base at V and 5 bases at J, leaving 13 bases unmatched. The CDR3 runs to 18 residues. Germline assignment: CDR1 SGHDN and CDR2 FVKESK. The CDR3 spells CASSQASRSGTLNNEQFF. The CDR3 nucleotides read TGTGCCAGCAGCCAAGCTTCCCGTAGCGGGACCCTCAACAATGAGCAGTTCTTC.

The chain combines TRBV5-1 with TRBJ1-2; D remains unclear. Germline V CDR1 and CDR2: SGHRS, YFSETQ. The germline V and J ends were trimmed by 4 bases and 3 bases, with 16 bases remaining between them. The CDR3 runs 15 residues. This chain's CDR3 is CASSPRSIIDYGYTF. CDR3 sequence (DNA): TGCGCCAGCAGCCCTCGGTCGATAATAGACTATGGCTACACCTTC.

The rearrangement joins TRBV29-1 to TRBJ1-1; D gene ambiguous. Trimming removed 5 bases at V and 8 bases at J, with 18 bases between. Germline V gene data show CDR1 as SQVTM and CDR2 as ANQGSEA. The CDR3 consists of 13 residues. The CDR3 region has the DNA TGCAGCGTTCGGAGGTCGGACTCTGGGGAAGCTTTCTTT. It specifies CSVRRSDSGEAFF.

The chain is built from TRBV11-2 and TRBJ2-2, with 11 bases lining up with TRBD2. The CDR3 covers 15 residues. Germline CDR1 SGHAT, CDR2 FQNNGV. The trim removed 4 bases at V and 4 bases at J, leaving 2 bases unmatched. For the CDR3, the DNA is TGTGCCAGCAGCTCACTAGCGGGGGCCACCGGGGAGCTGTTTTTT. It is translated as CASSSLAGATGELFF.

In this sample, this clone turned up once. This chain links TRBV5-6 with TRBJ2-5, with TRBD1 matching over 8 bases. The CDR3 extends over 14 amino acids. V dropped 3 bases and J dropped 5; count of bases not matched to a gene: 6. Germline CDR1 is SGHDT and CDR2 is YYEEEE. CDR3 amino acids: CASSWTGPLETQYF. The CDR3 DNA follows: TGTGCCAGCAGCTGGACAGGGCCCTTGGAGACCCAGTACTTC.

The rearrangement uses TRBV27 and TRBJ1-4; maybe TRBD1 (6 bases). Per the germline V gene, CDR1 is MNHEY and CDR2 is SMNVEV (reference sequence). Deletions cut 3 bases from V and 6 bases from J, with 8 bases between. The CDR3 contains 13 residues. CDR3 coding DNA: TGTGCCAGCAGTTTGAACAGGGATGAAAAACTGTTTTTT. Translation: CASSLNRDEKLFF.

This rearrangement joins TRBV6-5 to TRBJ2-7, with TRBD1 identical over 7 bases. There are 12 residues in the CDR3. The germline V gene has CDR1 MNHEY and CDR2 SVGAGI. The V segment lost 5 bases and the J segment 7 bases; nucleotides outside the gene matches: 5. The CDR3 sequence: CASSRGTVEQYF. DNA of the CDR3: TGTGCCAGCAGTCGAGGGACAGTAGAGCAGTACTTC.

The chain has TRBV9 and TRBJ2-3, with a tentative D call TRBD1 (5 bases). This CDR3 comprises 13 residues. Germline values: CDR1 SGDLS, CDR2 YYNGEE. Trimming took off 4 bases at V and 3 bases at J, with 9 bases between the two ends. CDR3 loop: CASSQGPTDTQYF. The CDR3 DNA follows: TGTGCCAGCAGCCAGGGCCCAACAGATACGCAGTATTTT. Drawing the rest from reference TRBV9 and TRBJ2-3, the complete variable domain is DSGVTQTPKHLITATGQRVTLRCSPRSGDLSVYWYQQSLDQGLQFLIQYYNGEERAKGNILERFSAQQFPDLHSELNLSSLELGDSALYFCASSQGPTDTQYFGPGTRLTVL.

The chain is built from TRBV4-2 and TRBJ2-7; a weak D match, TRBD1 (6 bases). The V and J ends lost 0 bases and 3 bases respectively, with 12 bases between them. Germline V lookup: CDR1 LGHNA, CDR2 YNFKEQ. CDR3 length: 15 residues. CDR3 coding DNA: TGTGCCAGCAGCCAAGATTGGACAGACCTCTACGAGCAGTACTTC. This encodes CASSQDWTDLYEQYF.

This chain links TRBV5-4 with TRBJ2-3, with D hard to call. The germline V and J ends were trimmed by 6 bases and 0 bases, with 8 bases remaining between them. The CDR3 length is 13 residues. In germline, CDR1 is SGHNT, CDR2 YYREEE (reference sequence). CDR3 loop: CASTATSTDTQYF. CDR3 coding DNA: TGTGCCAGCACCGCAACTAGCACAGATACGCAGTATTTT.

This chain's CDR3 is CASFPGGARSGSTEAFF. In nucleotides, the CDR3 is TGTGCCAGTTTCCCAGGAGGGGCGCGGTCTGGGAGCACTGAAGCTTTCTTT. The chain employs TRBV27 and TRBJ1-1, with D perhaps TRBD1 (5 bases). V lost 9 bases and J lost 4, with 27 bases in between. This CDR3 is 17 amino acids long. Germline CDR1 reads MNHEY; CDR2 reads SMNVEV (reference sequence).